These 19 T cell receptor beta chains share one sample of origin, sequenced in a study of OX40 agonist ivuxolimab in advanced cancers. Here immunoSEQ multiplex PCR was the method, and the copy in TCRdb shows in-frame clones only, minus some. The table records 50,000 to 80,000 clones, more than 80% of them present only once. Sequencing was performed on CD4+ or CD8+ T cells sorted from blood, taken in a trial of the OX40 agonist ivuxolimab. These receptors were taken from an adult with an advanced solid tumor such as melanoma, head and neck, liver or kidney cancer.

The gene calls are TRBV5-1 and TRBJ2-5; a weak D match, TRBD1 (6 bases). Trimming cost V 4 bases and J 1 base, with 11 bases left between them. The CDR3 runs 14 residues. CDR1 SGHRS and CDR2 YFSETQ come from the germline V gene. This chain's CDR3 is CASSQGFVQETQYF. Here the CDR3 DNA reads TGCGCCAGCAGCCAGGGGTTCGTCCAAGAGACCCAGTACTTC.

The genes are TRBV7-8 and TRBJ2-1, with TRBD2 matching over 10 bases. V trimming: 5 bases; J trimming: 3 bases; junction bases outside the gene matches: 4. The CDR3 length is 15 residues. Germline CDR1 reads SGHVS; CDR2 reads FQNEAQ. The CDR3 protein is CASSPLAGSYNEQFF. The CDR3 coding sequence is TGTGCCAGCAGCCCACTAGCGGGAAGCTACAATGAGCAGTTCTTC.

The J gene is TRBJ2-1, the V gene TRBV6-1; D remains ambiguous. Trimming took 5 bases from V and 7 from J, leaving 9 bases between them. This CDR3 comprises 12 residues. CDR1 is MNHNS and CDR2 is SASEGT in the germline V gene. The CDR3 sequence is CASSYGENEQFF. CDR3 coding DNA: TGTGCCAGCAGTTATGGAGAGAATGAGCAGTTCTTC.

The CDR3 is CASSLSRGHTGELFF. CDR3 nucleotide sequence: TGTGCCAGCAGCTTATCCAGGGGTCACACCGGGGAGCTGTTTTTT. The V and J genes are TRBV7-6 and TRBJ2-2; D may be TRBD1 (6 bases). Trimming pared 2 bases from V and 3 bases from J, leaving 10 bases between. Germline V CDR1 and CDR2: SGHVS, FNYEAQ. The CDR3 is 15 residues long.

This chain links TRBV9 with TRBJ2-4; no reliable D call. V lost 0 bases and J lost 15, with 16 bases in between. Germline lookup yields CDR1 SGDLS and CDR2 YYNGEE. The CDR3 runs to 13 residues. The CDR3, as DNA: TGTGCCAGCAGCGTAGGCTCGGCAGAACCAAGGTACTTC. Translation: CASSVGSAEPRYF.

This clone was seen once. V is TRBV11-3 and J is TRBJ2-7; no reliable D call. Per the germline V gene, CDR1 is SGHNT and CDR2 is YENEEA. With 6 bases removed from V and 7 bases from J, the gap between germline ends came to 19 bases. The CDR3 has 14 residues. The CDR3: CASSPGPTNPEQYF. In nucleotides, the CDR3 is TGTGCCAGCAGTCCCGGGCCGACAAACCCTGAGCAGTACTTC.

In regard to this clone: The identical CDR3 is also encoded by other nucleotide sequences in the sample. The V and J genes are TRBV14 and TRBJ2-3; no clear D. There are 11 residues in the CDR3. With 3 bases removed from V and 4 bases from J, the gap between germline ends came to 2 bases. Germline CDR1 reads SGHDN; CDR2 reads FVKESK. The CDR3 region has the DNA TGTGCCAGCAGCCACGCAGATACGCAGTATTTT. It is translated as CASSHADTQYF.

The CDR3 region is CASSGDRRPQETQYF. Here the CDR3 DNA reads TGTGCCAGCTCTGGGGACAGGAGGCCCCAAGAGACCCAGTACTTC. The chain uses TRBV28 and TRBJ2-5; 8 nucleotides align to TRBD1. J gave up 1 base and V 8 bases, and 9 bases lay outside the gene matches. From germline, CDR1 is MDHEN and CDR2 SYDVKM. The CDR3 covers 15 residues.

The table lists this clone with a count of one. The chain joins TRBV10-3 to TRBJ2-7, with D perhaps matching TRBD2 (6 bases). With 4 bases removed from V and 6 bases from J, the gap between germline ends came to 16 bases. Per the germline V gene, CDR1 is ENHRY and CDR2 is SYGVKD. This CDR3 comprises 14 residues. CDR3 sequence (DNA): TGTGCCATCAGTGGCGGGAAAACGTCCAGCGAGCAGTACTTC. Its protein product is CAISGGKTSSEQYF.

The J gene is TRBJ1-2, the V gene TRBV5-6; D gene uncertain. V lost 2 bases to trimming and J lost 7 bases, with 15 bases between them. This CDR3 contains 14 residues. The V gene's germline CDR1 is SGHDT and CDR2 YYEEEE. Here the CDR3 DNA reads TGTGCCAGCAGCTTCCGCAATCAAAGGGCTGGCTACACCTTC. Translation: CASSFRNQRAGYTF.

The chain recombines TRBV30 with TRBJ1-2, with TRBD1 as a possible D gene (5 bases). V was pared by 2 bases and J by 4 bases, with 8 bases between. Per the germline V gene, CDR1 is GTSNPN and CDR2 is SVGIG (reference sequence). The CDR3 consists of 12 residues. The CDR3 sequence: CAWSSGSYGYTF. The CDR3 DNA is TGTGCCTGGAGTTCAGGGAGCTATGGCTACACCTTC.

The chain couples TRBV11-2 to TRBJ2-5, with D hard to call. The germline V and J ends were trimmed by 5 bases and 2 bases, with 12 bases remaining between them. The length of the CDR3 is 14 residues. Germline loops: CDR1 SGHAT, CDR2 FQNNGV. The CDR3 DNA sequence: TGTGCCAGCAGCCCCCGTCGGCGGCAAGAGACCCAGTACTTC. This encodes CASSPRRRQETQYF.

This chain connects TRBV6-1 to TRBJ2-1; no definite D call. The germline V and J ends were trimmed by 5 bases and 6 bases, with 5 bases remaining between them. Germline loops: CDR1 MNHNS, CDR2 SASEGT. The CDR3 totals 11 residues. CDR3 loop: CASSPSNEQFF. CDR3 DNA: TGTGCCAGCAGTCCTAGCAATGAGCAGTTCTTC.

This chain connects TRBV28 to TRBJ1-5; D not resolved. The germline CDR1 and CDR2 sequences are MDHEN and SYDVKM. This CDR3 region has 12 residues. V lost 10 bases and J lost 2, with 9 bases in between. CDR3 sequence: CAIGRGNQPQHF. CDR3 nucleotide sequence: TGTGCCATTGGGAGGGGCAATCAGCCCCAGCATTTT. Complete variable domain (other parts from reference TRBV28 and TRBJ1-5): DVKVTQSSRYLVKRTGEKVFLECVQDMDHENMFWYRQDPGLGLRLIYFSYDVKMKEKGDIPEGYSVSREKKERFSLILESASTNQTSMYLCAIGRGNQPQHFGDGTRLSIL.

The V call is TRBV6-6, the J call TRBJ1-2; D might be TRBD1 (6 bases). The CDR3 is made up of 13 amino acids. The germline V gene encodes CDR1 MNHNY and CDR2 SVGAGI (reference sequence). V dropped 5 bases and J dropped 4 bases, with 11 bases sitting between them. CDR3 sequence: CASSNGGVYGYTF. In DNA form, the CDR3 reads TGTGCCAGCAGTAACGGGGGCGTCTATGGCTACACCTTC.

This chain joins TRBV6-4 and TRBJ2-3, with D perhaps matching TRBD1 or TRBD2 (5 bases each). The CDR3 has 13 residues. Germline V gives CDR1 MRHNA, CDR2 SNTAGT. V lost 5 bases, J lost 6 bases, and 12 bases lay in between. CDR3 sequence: CASSSDRGDTQYF. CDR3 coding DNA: TGTGCCAGCAGTTCCGACCGGGGCGATACGCAGTATTTT.

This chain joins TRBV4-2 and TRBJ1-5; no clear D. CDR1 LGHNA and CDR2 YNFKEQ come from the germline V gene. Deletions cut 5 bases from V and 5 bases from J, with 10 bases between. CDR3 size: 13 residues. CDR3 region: CASSLTRDQPQHF. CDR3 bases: TGTGCCAGCAGCTTAACGAGGGATCAGCCCCAGCATTTT.

This CDR3 is CASSQGTGRTDTQYF. Here the CDR3 DNA reads TGTGCCAGCAGCCAAGGGACAGGTCGCACAGATACGCAGTATTTT. The chain couples TRBV11-3 to TRBJ2-3; TRBD1 matches at 8 bases. The V and J ends lost 5 bases and 1 base, in that order; junction bases with no gene match: 5. This CDR3 is built from 15 residues. CDR1 and CDR2 (germline): SGHNT, YENEEA.

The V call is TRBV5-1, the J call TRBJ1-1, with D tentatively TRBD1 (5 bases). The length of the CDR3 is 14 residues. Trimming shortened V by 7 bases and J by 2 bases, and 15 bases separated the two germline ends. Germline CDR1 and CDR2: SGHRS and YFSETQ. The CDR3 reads CASSVQEPNTEAFF. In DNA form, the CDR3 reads TGCGCCAGCTCAGTACAGGAACCAAACACTGAAGCTTTCTTT.